This TCR beta chain was sequenced for a study of cytomegalovirus exposure and HLA in healthy donors. In regard to this clone: Its antigen is currently unknown.

Overall study results and limits: Earlier analysis yielded a pattern in which most TCR beta V segments were productive about 87% or about 30% of the time. Later analysis found that TCR beta chains associated with HLA were more clonally expanded than other, equally common chains.

The primer mix had 60 Vbeta and 13 Jbeta primers. Assay: immunoSEQ multiplex PCR; the TCRdb copy retains only in-frame clones and omits some. The table shows 250,000 to 350,000 clones, with around 90% occurring only once. Trimming cost V 8 bases and J 2 bases, with 6 bases left between them. The CDR3 spans 11 residues. The germline CDR1 and CDR2 sequences are MNHNS and SASEGT. The chain couples TRBV6-1 to TRBJ1-2; D is uncertain. The sequence came from a woman between 18 and 29 years old in good health and CMV-seronegative. The specimen sequenced was PBMCs. The CDR3 region is CASFGNYGYTF. DNA of the CDR3: TGTGCCAGCTTTGGCAACTATGGCTACACCTTC.